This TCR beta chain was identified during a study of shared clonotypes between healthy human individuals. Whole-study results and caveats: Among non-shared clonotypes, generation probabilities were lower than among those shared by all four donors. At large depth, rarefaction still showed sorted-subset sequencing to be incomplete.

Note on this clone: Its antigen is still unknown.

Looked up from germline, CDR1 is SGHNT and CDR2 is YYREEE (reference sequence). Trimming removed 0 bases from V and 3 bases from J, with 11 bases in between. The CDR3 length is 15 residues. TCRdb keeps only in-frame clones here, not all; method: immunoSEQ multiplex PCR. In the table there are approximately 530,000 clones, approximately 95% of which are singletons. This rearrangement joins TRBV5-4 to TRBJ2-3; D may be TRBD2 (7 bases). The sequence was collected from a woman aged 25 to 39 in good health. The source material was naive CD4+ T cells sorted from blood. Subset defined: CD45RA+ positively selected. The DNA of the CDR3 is TGTGCCAGCAGCTTGGGTGGGGGGGCGACAGATACGCAGTATTTT. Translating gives CASSLGGGATDTQYF.